The TCR beta chain described here comes from a study of shared clonotypes between healthy human individuals. Profiled with immunoSEQ multiplex PCR; TCRdb holds only in-frame clones, not every one. The sample lists 2.3 million or so clones; approximately 93% were seen once. The length of the CDR3 is 12 residues. Trimming pared 7 bases from V and 8 bases from J, leaving 14 bases between. The germline gives CDR1 SGHDT, CDR2 YYEEEE. The J gene is TRBJ2-3, the V gene TRBV5-6, with a weak D call TRBD1 (5 bases). Sample: naive CD4+ T cells from PBMCs. Subset in this sample: CD45RA+ positively selected. This TCR was sampled from a man aged 18 to 29 in good health. Some clones in this sample may be carry-over from other donors' samples. CDR3 amino acids: CASGDSGGTQYF. In nucleotides, the CDR3 is TGTGCCAGCGGCGACAGTGGCGGTACGCAGTATTTT.